This entry is about one T cell receptor (beta chain). The data are from a study of blood T cells in healthy people across ages. Sample-barcoded 5' priming and a J-beta primer mix drove a second PCR of 7 to 11 cycles. MiXCR was run by TCRdb on the 5' RACE reads, yielding one entry per CDR3 protein. Of 1.5 million to 1.8 million distinct CDR3 sequences listed, roughly 43% are singletons. CDR1 and CDR2 (germline): SQVTM, ANQGSEA. V lost 7 bases and J 0 bases, leaving 15 bases between the germline ends. There are 14 residues in the CDR3. Sequenced material: blood. The chain recombines TRBV29-1 with TRBJ2-5; TRBD1 or TRBD2 may be the D gene (7 bases each). This TCR was sampled from a woman in her late teens or twenties in good health. CDR3: CSGGGGGYQETQYF. As DNA, the CDR3 is TGCAGCGGAGGGGGCGGGGGATACCAAGAGACCCAGTACTTC.